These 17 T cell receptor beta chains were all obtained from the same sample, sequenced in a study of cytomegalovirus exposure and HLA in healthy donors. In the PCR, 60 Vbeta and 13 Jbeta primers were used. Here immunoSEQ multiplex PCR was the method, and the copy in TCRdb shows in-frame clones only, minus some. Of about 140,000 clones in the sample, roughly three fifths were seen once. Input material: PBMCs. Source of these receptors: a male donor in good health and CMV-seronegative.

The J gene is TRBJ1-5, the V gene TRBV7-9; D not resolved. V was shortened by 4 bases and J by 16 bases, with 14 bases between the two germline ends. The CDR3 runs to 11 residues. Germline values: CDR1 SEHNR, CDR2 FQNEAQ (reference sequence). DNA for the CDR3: TGTGCCAGCAGCTCATACGGACTCTTACATTTT. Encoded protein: CASSSYGLLHF.

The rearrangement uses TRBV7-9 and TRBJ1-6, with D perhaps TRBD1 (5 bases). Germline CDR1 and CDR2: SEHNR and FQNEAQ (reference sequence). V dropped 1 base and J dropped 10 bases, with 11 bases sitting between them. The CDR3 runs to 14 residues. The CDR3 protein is CASSLEGGGSPLHF. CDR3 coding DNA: TGTGCCAGCAGCTTAGAGGGCGGGGGGTCACCCCTCCACTTT. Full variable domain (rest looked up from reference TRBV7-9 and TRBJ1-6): DTGVSQNPRHKITKRGQNVTFRCDPISEHNRLYWYRQTLGQGPEFLTYFQNEAQLEKSRLLSDRFSAERPKGSFSTLEIQRTEQGDSAMYLCASSLEGGGSPLHFGNGTRLTVT.

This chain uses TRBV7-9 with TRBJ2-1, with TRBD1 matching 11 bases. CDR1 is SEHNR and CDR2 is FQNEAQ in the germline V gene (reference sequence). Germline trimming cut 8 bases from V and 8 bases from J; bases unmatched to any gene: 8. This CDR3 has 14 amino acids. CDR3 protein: CASQPGTGGHEQFF. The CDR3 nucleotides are TGTGCCAGCCAGCCCGGGACAGGGGGGCATGAGCAGTTCTTC.

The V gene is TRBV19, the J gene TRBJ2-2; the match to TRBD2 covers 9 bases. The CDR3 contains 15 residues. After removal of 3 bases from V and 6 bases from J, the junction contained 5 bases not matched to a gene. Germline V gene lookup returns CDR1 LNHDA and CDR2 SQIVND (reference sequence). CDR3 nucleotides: TGTGCCAGTAGTATTTCGGCTAGCGGGGCCGGGGAGCTGTTTTTT. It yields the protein CASSISASGAGELFF.

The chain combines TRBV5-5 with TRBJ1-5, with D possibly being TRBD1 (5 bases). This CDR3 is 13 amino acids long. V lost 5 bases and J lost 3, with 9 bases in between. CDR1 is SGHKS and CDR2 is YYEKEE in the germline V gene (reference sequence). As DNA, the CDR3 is TGTGCCAGCAGGCGACAGCTCAATCAGCCCCAGCATTTT. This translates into CASRRQLNQPQHF. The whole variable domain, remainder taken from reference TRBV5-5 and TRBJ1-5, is DAGVTQSPTHLIKTRGQQVTLRCSPISGHKSVSWYQQVLGQGPQFIFQYYEKEERGRGNFPDRFSARQFPNYSSELNVNALLLGDSALYLCASRRQLNQPQHFGDGTRLSIL.

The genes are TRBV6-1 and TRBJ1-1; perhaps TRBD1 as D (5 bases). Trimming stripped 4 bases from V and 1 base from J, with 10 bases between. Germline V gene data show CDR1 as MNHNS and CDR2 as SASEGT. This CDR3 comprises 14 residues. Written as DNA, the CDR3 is TGTGCCAGCAGTGCTACAGGTCAGAACACTGAAGCTTTCTTT. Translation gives CASSATGQNTEAFF.

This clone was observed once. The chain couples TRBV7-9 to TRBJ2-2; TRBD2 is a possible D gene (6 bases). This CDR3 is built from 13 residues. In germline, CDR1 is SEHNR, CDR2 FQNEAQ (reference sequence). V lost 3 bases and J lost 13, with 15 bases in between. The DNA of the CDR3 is TGTGCCAGCAGCTTCAGGGACTCCTTGGGGCTGTTTTTT. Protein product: CASSFRDSLGLFF.

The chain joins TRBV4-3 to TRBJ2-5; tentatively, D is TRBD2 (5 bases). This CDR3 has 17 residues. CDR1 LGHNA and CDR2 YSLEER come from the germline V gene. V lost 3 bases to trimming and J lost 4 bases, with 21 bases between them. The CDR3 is CASSQGAVGSAGETQYF. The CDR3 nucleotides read TGCGCCAGCAGCCAGGGTGCCGTAGGAAGCGCGGGAGAGACCCAGTACTTC.

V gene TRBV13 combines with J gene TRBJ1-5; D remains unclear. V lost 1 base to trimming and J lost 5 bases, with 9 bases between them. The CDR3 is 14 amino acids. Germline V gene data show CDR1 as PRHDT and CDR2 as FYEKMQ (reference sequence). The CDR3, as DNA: TGTGCCAGCAGCTTAGCCGGGAGTTATCAGCCCCAGCATTTT. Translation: CASSLAGSYQPQHF.

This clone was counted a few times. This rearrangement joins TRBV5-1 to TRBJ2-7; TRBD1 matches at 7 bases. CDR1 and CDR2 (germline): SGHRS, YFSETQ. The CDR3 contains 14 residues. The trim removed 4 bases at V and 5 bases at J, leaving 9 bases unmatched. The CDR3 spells CASSGTAIRNEQYF. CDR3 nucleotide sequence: TGCGCCAGCAGCGGGACAGCCATACGTAACGAGCAGTACTTC.

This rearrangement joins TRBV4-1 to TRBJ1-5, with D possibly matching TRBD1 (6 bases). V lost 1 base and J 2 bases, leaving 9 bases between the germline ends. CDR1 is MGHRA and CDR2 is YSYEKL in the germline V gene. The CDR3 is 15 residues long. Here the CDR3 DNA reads TGCGCCAGCAGCCAAGGGAGACAGGGCAATCAGCCCCAGCATTTT. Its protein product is CASSQGRQGNQPQHF.

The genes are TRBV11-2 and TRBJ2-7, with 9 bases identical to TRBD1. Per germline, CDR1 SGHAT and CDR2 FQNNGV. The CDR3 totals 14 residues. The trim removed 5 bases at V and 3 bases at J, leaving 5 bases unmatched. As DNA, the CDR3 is TGTGCCAGCAGCGGGGGACAGGGAAACTACGAGCAGTACTTC. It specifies CASSGGQGNYEQYF.

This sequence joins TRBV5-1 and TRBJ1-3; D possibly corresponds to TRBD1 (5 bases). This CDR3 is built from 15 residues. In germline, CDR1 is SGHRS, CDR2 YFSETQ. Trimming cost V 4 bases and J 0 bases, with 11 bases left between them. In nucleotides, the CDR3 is TGCGCCAGCAGCCTACAGGCGAGCTCTGGAAACACCATATATTTT. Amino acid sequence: CASSLQASSGNTIYF.

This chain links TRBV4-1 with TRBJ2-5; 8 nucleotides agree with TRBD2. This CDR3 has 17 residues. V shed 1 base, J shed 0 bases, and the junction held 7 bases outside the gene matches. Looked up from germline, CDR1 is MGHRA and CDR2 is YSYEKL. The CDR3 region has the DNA TGCGCCAGCAGCCAAGTCGGGCGGGGGGCCCACCAAGAGACCCAGTACTTC. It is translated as CASSQVGRGAHQETQYF.

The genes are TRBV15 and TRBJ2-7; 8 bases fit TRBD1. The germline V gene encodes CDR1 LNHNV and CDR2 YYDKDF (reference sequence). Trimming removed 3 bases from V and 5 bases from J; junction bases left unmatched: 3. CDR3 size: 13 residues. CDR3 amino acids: CATSRDRANEQYF. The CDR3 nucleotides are TGTGCCACCAGCAGGGACAGGGCCAACGAGCAGTACTTC.

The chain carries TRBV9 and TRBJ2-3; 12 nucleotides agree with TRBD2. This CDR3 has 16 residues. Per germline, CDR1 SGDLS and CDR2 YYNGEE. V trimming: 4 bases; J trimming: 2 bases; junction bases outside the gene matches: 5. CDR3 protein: CASSTGLAGNTDTQYF. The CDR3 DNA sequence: TGTGCCAGCAGCACCGGACTAGCGGGGAACACAGATACGCAGTATTTT.

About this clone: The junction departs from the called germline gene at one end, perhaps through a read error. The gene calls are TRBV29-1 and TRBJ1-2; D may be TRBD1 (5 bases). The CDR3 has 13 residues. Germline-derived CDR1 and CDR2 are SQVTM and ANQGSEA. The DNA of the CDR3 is TGCAGCGTTGAAAGACAGTTGGGCTATGGCTACCCCTTC. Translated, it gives CSVERQLGYGYPF.